Detailed here is one T cell receptor (beta chain). Its antigen remains unknown. These data belong to a study of T-cell memory formation after mild COVID-19. Study overall: Largely donor-specific sequence clusters came from two donors. Findings and limits, study-wide: Cross-reactive memory appears to have joined, as suggested by some responding clones showing up in pre-infection memory.

The CDR3 consists of 14 residues. CDR1 and CDR2 from the germline V gene are SGHTA and FQGNSA. Deletions cut 0 bases from V and 3 bases from J, with 6 bases between. Employing constant-segment primers, 5'RACE generated TCR alpha and TCR beta cDNA libraries bearing sample barcodes and UMIs. TCRdb used MiXCR to reprocess the 5' RACE reads, holding one entry per CDR3 protein. Among 100,000 to 130,000 distinct CDR3 sequences, around 17% were seen once, and the ten largest hold roughly 6%. The sequenced material came from PBMCs or a T cell subset sorted from them (not recorded which). This TCR was sampled from a young man who had mild COVID-19 (a few samples of this study predate the infection). Cell type and time point are not known. This chain links TRBV7-2 with TRBJ1-5; D is undetermined. The CDR3 protein is CASSLAVNNQPQHF. In DNA form, the CDR3 reads TGTGCCAGCAGCTTAGCGGTCAACAATCAGCCCCAGCATTTT.